This TCR beta chain was sequenced during a study of cytomegalovirus exposure and HLA in healthy donors. Looking at the study overall: Out of a few hundred genotyped donors, roughly 80% belonged to the Caucasian-associated ancestry cluster.

With respect to this clone: Its antigen is as yet unknown.

Broader study findings: Accounts indicate the classifier identified cytomegalovirus status with strong specificity and sensitivity. In a later analysis, HLA-associated beta chains showed higher expansion and lower generation probabilities than comparable chains.

Germline-derived CDR1 and CDR2 are MDHEN and SYDVKM. Trimming removed 5 bases at V and 14 bases at J, with 16 bases between. The CDR3 contains 12 residues. It was with 60 Vbeta and 13 Jbeta primers that the PCR ran. Clones were read by immunoSEQ multiplex PCR, and TCRdb kept only the in-frame ones, dropping some. There are around 110,000 clones in the sample; 9.5% occur only once, and 2.5% to 3.5% lies in the top ten. This TCR was sampled from a man aged 25-40 years in good health and CMV-seronegative. Source material: PBMCs. This sequence joins TRBV28 and TRBJ2-1; possible D gene TRBD1, 6 bases. The CDR3 region has the DNA TGTGCCAGCAGTCCCCGACAGGTCTCGGAGTTCTTC. It translates to CASSPRQVSEFF.